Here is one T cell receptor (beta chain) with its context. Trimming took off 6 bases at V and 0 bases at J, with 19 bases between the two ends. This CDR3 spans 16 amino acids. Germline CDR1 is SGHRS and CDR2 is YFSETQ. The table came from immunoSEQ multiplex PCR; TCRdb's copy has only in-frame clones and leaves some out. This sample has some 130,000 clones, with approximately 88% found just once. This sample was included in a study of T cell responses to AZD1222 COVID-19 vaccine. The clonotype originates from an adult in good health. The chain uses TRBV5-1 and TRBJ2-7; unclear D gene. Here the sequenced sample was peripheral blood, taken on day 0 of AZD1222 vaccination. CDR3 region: CASTERPRIASYEQYF. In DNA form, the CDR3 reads TGCGCCAGCACGGAAAGGCCGCGGATTGCCTCCTACGAGCAGTACTTC.